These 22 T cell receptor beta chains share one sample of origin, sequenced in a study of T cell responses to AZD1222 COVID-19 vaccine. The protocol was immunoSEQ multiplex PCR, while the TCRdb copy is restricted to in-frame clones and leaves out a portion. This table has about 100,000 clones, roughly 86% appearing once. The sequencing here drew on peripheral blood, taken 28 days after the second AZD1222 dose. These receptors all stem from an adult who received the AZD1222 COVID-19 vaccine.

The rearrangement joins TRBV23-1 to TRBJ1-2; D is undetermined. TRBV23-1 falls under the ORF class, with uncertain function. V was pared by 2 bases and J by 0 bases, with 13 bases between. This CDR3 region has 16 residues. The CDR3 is CASSQPLRAPNYGYTF. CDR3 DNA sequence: TGCGCCAGCAGTCAACCACTCCGGGCTCCTAACTATGGCTACACCTTC.

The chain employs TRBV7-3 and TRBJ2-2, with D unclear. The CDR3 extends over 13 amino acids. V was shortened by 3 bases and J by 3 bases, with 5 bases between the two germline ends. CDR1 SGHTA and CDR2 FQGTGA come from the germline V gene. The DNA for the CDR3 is TGTGCCAGCAGCTTTTACTACACCGGGGAGCTGTTTTTT. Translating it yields CASSFYYTGELFF.

The CDR3 bases are TGTGCCAGCAGCCCCAGGTTGGGTATCCAGCTGAGCACTGAAGCTTTCTTT. Translating it yields CASSPRLGIQLSTEAFF. The rearrangement links TRBV28 to TRBJ1-1; no clear D. V lost 6 bases to trimming and J lost 4 bases, with 24 bases between them. The CDR3 length is 17 residues. The germline CDR1 and CDR2 sequences are MDHEN and SYDVKM.

CDR3 amino acids: CASSQYSSTGTDTQYF. The DNA of the CDR3 is TGTGCCAGTAGTCAATACTCCTCCACAGGGACAGATACGCAGTATTTT. The rearrangement uses TRBV19 and TRBJ2-3; tentatively, D is TRBD1 (6 bases). CDR1 is LNHDA, CDR2 SQIVND, per germline (reference sequence). The V and J ends lost 5 bases and 3 bases respectively, with 18 bases between them. The CDR3 runs to 16 residues.

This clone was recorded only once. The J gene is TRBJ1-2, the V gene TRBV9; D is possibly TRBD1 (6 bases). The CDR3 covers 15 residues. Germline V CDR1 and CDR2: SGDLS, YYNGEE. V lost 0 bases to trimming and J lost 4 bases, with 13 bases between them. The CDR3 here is CASSVELGASYGYTF. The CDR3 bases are TGTGCCAGCAGCGTAGAATTGGGGGCGAGCTATGGCTACACCTTC.

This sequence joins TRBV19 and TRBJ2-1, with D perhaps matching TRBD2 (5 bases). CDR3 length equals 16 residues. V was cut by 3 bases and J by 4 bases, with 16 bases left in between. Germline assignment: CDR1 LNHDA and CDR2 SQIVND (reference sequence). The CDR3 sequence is CASSISPAGMYNEQFF. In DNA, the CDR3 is TGTGCCAGTAGTATTTCGCCGGCCGGGATGTACAATGAGCAGTTCTTC.

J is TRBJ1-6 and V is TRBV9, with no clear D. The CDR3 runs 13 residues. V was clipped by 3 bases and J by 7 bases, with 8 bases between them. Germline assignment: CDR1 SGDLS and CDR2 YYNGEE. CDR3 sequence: CASSAEFNSPLHF. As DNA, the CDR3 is TGTGCCAGCAGCGCCGAATTCAATTCACCCCTCCACTTT. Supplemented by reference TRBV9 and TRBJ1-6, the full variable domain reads DSGVTQTPKHLITATGQRVTLRCSPRSGDLSVYWYQQSLDQGLQFLIQYYNGEERAKGNILERFSAQQFPDLHSELNLSSLELGDSALYFCASSAEFNSPLHFGNGTRLTVT.

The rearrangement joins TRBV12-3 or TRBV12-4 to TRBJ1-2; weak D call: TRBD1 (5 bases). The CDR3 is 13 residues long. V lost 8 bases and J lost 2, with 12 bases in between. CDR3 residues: CASGPTVNYGYTF. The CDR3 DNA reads TGTGCCAGCGGGCCGACAGTCAACTATGGCTACACCTTC.

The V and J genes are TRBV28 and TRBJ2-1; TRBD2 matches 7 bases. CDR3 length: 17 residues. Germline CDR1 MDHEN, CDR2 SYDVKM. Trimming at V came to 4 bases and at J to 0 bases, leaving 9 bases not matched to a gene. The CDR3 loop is CASSSRWGGSSYNEQFF. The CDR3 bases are TGTGCCAGCAGTTCCCGTTGGGGCGGGAGCTCCTACAATGAGCAGTTCTTC.

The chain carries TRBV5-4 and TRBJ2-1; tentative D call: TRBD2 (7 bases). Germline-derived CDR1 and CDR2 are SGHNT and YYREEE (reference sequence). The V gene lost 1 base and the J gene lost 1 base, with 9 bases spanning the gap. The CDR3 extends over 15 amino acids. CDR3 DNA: TGTGCCAGCAGCTTGAGGGGGGGGTCCTACAATGAGCAGTTCTTC. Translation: CASSLRGGSYNEQFF.

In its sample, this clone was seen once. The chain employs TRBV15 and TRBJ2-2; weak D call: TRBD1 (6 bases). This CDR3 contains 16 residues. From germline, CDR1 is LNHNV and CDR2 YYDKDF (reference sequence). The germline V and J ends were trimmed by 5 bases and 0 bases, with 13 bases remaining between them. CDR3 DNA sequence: TGTGCCACCAGCTCCCTGGCAGGGGCGAACACCGGGGAGCTGTTTTTT. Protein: CATSSLAGANTGELFF.

The CDR3 is CASGRDRHYGGYTF. The CDR3 DNA follows: TGTGCTAGTGGTCGGGACCGTCATTACGGAGGCTACACCTTC. The chain couples TRBV12-5 to TRBJ1-2; D might be TRBD1 (5 bases). Germline CDR1 and CDR2: LGHNT and FRNRAP. The germline V and J ends were trimmed by 5 bases and 8 bases, with 18 bases remaining between them. The length of the CDR3 is 14 residues.

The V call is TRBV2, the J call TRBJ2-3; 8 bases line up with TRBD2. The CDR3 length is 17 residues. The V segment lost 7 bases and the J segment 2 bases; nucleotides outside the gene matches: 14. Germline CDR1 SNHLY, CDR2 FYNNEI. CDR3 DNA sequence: TGTGCCAGCATCAAGAGGAGACTAGCGAGCTTCACAGATACGCAGTATTTT. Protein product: CASIKRRLASFTDTQYF.

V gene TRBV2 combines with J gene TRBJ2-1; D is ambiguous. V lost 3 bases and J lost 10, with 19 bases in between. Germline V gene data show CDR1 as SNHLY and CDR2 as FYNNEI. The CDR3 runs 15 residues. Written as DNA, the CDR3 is TGTGCCAGCAGTGAGAGACTGTTAGTCCCGGAAGAGCAGTTCTTC. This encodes CASSERLLVPEEQFF.

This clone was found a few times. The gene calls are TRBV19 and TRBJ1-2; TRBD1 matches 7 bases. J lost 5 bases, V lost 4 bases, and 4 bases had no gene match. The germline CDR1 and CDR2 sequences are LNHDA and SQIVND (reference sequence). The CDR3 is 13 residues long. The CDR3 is CASSTRDRYGYTF. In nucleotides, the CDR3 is TGTGCCAGTAGTACCCGGGACAGATATGGCTACACCTTC.

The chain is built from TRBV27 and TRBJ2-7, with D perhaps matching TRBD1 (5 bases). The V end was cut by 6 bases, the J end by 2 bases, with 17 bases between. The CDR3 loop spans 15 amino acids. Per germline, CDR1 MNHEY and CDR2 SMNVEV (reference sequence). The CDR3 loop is CASSPARTPTYEQYF. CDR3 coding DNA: TGTGCCAGCAGCCCCGCCCGGACACCTACCTACGAGCAGTACTTC.

The CDR3 DNA reads as TGTGCCTGGGGAGTAACAGGGAGCTCCTATAATTCACCCCTCCACTTT. This encodes CAWGVTGSSYNSPLHF. V is TRBV30 and J is TRBJ1-6, with TRBD1 as a possible D gene (6 bases). This CDR3 comprises 16 residues. CDR1 GTSNPN and CDR2 SVGIG come from the germline V gene (reference sequence). The V end lost 5 bases, the J end lost 0 bases, and 14 bases lay between the germline ends.

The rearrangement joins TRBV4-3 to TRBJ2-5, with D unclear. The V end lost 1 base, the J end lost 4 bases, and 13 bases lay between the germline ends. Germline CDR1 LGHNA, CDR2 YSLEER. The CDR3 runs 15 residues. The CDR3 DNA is TGCGCCAGCAGCCAAGGCGTGGCAGGACGAGAGACCCAGTACTTC. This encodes CASSQGVAGRETQYF.

The CDR3 DNA reads TGCAGTGCTAGTGACGGGCTGGGCGGGGAGCTGTTTTTT. Amino acid sequence: CSASDGLGGELFF. This sequence joins TRBV20-1 and TRBJ2-2; D unclear. The CDR3 is made up of 13 amino acids. The germline V gene has CDR1 DFQATT and CDR2 SNEGSKA (reference sequence). Trimming took off 3 bases at V and 7 bases at J, with 12 bases between the two ends.

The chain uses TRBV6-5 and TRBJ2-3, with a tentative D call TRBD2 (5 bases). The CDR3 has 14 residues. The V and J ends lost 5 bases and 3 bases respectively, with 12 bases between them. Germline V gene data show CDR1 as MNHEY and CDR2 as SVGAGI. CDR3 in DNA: TGTGCCAGCAGTACATCGACGGGAACAGATACGCAGTATTTT. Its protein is CASSTSTGTDTQYF.

CDR3 coding DNA: TGCGCCAGCAGCCTATCGGGACTTCAAGAGACCCAGTACTTC. Protein: CASSLSGLQETQYF. This chain links TRBV5-1 with TRBJ2-5; TRBD2 might be the D (6 bases). The CDR3 covers 14 residues. Germline-derived CDR1 and CDR2 are SGHRS and YFSETQ. V lost 4 bases, J lost 2 bases, and 12 bases lay in between.

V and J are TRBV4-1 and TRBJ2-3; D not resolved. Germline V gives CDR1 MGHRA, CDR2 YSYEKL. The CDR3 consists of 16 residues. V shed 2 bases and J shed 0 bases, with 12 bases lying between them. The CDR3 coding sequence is TGCGCCAGCAGCCAATGGCTCACAGCTAGCACAGATACGCAGTATTTT. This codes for CASSQWLTASTDTQYF.